The present entry profiles one T cell receptor beta chain with its context. The antigen remains unidentified. The PCR employed 60 Vbeta primers together with 13 Jbeta primers. TCRdb's copy holds only in-frame clones and misses some; the assay was immunoSEQ multiplex PCR. The sample includes approximately 160,000 clones, about 75% of them seen just once. This record comes from a study of cytomegalovirus exposure and HLA in healthy donors. Whole-study findings and limits: Cytomegalovirus-associated status was assigned to approximately 160 TCR beta chains.

From germline, CDR1 is SGHTA and CDR2 FQGNSA. The CDR3 runs 15 residues. V lost 4 bases and J lost 4, with 16 bases in between. Specimen: PBMCs. The gene calls are TRBV7-2 and TRBJ2-5; D is perhaps TRBD1 (6 bases). The receptor's source is a young man in good health and CMV-seropositive. CDR3 loop: CASSSGQKGPETQYF. The DNA of the CDR3 is TGTGCCAGCAGCTCCGGACAGAAAGGACCAGAGACCCAGTACTTC.